These T cell receptor beta chains were read from a single sample in a study of vaccination and CD4 T cells after COVID-19. TCRdb re-called the PCR reads through MiXCR, storing one row per CDR3 protein. Among roughly 16,000 distinct CDR3 sequences listed, roughly 30% were seen once. For these TCRs, the target antigens are not known. The sequenced sample was cultured CD4+ T cells from blood. These receptors came from a human donor with COVID-19. Both conserved end residues are part of each CDR3. The D gene is left open where the match is weak. Some rows mark clone size as missing; the rest say once, few, many or name a class of expanded clone.

D,size,J,V,DNA,CDR3
TRBD2,-,TRBJ2-5,TRBV7-8,TGTGCCAGCAGCCATTTTTTACCTAGCGGGGCCCGGGGGGAGACCCAGTACTTC,CASSHFLPSGARGETQYF
TRBD2,few,TRBJ2-5,TRBV7-2,TGTGCCAGCAGCTTAGGTATAGCGGGGAGACAAGAGACCCAGTACTTC,CASSLGIAGRQETQYF
-,few,TRBJ1-1,TRBV20-1,TGCAGTGCTACAACGGGGGGCACTGAAGCTTTCTTT,CSATTGGTEAFF
-,few,TRBJ2-3,TRBV7-6,TGTGCCAGCAGCTTCCTAAAACAGACAGCAGATACGCAGTATTTT,CASSFLKQTADTQYF
TRBD2,few,TRBJ2-3,TRBV14,TGTGCCAGCAGCCCTGAGCGGGGGGTCGGAGATACGCAGTATTTT,CASSPERGVGDTQYF
-,-,TRBJ2-1,TRBV4-1,TGCGCCAGCAGCCAAGCCCCGCCCGGGATTAGCTCCTACAATGAGCAGTTCTTC,CASSQAPPGISSYNEQFF
-,-,TRBJ1-5,TRBV5-5,TGTGCCAGCAGCTCCCTGACAAGTAGCAATCAGCCCCAGCATTTT,CASSSLTSSNQPQHF
-,few,TRBJ2-1,TRBV6-2/TRBV6-3,TGTGCCAGCACTTCCCCCACATCCGGCTCCTACAATGAGCAGTTCTTC,CASTSPTSGSYNEQFF
-,few,TRBJ1-3,TRBV2,TGTGCCAGCAGCCCCCGTAGGGACCCAGGGGGAAACACCATATATTTT,CASSPRRDPGGNTIYF
-,-,TRBJ2-3,TRBV30,TGTGCCACCCTCCAGAAGAACAGCACAGATACGCAGTATTTT,CATLQKNSTDTQYF
-,-,TRBJ2-7,TRBV11-3,TGTGCCAGCAGCTTAGCTACGGGGAGGAGCTCCTACGAGCAGTACTTC,CASSLATGRSSYEQYF
-,few,TRBJ2-4,TRBV25-1,TGTGCCAGCAGTGATTGGGGTAACATTCAGTACTTC,CASSDWGNIQYF
-,-,TRBJ1-1,TRBV5-1,TGCGCCAGCAGCTTGTTCAGGGGTACCACTGAAGCTTTCTTT,CASSLFRGTTEAFF
-,-,TRBJ1-5,TRBV7-9,TGTGCCAGCAGCCCCGATGGGGTGCCAGGGCACCAGCCCCAGCATTTT,CASSPDGVPGHQPQHF
TRBD1,few,TRBJ1-2,TRBV6-5,TGTGCCAGCAGTTACACGGGACAGATCTATGGCTACACCTTC,CASSYTGQIYGYTF
TRBD1,-,TRBJ2-3,TRBV19,TGTGCCAGTAGTAGGACAGGGGACGCTACGCAGTATTTT,CASSRTGDATQYF
-,-,TRBJ1-4,TRBV6-1,TGTGCCAGCATCCAAGGGCGGGGTGGCGAAAAACTGTTTTTT,CASIQGRGGEKLFF
-,few,TRBJ2-3,TRBV2,TGTGCCAGCTTTGGGACCCCAGATACGCAGTATTTT,CASFGTPDTQYF
-,-,TRBJ1-6,TRBV7-2,TGTGCCAGCAGCTTAGAGGTTATCGGGTCCAGCTCCTATAATTCACCCCTCCACTTT,CASSLEVIGSSSYNSPLHF
-,few,TRBJ1-1,TRBV5-1,TGCGCCAGCAGCATTGCAGGGCTAGACACTGAAGCTTTCTTT,CASSIAGLDTEAFF
TRBD2,-,TRBJ2-5,TRBV5-4,TGTGCCAGCAGCTTGGTGGGGGGGGAGACCCAGTACTTC,CASSLVGGETQYF
-,-,TRBJ2-5,TRBV2,TGTGCCAGCGGGGGGCGACAAGAGACCCAGTACTTC,CASGGRQETQYF
TRBD1,few,TRBJ1-1,TRBV6-1,TGTGCCAGCTACGCTACAGGGGGAGCTCCCGCTTTCTTT,CASYATGGAPAFF
-,few,TRBJ1-5,TRBV12-3/TRBV12-4,TGTGCCAGCAGTTTGAGCACCACCGGCGATCAGCCCCAGCATTTT,CASSLSTTGDQPQHF
TRBD1,-,TRBJ1-4,TRBV15,TGTGCCACCAGCAGTACGACAGGGGGTGCTAATGAAAAACTGTTTTTT,CATSSTTGGANEKLFF
-,-,TRBJ1-1,TRBV27,TGTGCCAGCAGCCAGACCTTTGGGGGGGCGCATACTGAAGCTTTCTTT,CASSQTFGGAHTEAFF
-,few,TRBJ1-5,TRBV19,TGTGCCAGTAGTATAGCCGGGGTCAATCAGCCCCAGCATTTT,CASSIAGVNQPQHF
-,-,TRBJ1-5,TRBV30,TGTGCCTGGCAGGGGATTGGTCAGCCCCAGCATTTT,CAWQGIGQPQHF
-,few,TRBJ1-6,TRBV7-9,TGTGCCAGCAGCTTATTATCCCAGGGTCGTAGCGGGTCACCCCTCCACTTT,CASSLLSQGRSGSPLHF
-,-,TRBJ2-7,TRBV20-1,TGCAGTGCTAGAGATCAGAGGGTTCTCTCCTACGAGCAGTACTTC,CSARDQRVLSYEQYF
-,-,TRBJ2-5,TRBV5-1,TGCGCCAGCAGATTGACCCAAGAGACCCAGTACTTC,CASRLTQETQYF
-,few,TRBJ2-2,TRBV5-1,TGCGCCAGCAGGTTGGTGGAGCGGAGGACCACCGGGGAGCTGTTTTTT,CASRLVERRTTGELFF
-,few,TRBJ2-4,TRBV27,TGTGCCAGCAGTGCTCCTAGGGGCATTCAGTACTTC,CASSAPRGIQYF
-,few,TRBJ1-2,TRBV28,TGTGCCAGCTTCGCAAGCGTCTATGGCTACACCTTC,CASFASVYGYTF
TRBD1,medium-sized,TRBJ1-2,TRBV27,TGTGCCAGCAGTTGGGGGACAGGGAGCTACACCTTC,CASSWGTGSYTF
TRBD2,few,TRBJ2-7,TRBV6-1,TGTGCCAGCAGCCCCCGGATAGCGGGGGGCTACGAGCAGTACTTC,CASSPRIAGGYEQYF
TRBD1,-,TRBJ2-7,TRBV28,TGTGCCAGCAGTATAAGCACCGGGACAGGTCCTTCCTACGAGCAGTACTTC,CASSISTGTGPSYEQYF
TRBD1,few,TRBJ1-6,TRBV20-1,TGCAGTGCTAGCCGACAGGGAAATTCACCCCTCCACTTT,CSASRQGNSPLHF
-,-,TRBJ1-3,TRBV29-1,TGCAGCGTTGAAATGGGGTTTAGAAACACCATATATTTT,CSVEMGFRNTIYF
-,-,TRBJ2-7,TRBV6-2/TRBV6-3,TGTGCCAGCAGTTACTTAGAAGGCTCCTACGAGCAGTACTTC,CASSYLEGSYEQYF
TRBD2,-,TRBJ2-3,TRBV20-1,TGCAGTGCTAGCCAGCTAGCGGGGGGGCCGGATACGCAGTATTTT,CSASQLAGGPDTQYF
-,few,TRBJ1-2,TRBV19,TGTGCCAGTAGTCCTCTAGCGAACTATGGCTACACCTTC,CASSPLANYGYTF
-,few,TRBJ1-2,TRBV19,TGTGCCAGTAGTCTACAGGAGTTCTATGGCTACACCTTC,CASSLQEFYGYTF
-,few,TRBJ1-5,TRBV20-1,TGCAGTGTACCGGTCGGCAATCAGCCCCAGCATTTT,CSVPVGNQPQHF
-,-,TRBJ1-2,TRBV5-4,TGTGCCAGCAGCTTGGAGGGCAGTAGCTATGGCTACACCTTC,CASSLEGSSYGYTF